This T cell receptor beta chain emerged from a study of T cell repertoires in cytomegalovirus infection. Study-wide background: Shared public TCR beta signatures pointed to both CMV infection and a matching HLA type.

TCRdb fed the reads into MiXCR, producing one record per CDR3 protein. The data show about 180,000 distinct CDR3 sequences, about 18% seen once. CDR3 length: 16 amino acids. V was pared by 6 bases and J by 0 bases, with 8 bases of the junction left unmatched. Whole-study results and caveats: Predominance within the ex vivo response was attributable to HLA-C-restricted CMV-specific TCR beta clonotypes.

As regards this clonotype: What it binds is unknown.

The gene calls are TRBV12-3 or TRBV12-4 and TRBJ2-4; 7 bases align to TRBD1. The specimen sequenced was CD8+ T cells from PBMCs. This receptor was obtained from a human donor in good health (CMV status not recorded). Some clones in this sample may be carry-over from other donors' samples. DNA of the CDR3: TGTGCCAGCAGCCTAAGGGACAGTCTAGCCAAAAACATTCAGTACTTC. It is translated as CASSLRDSLAKNIQYF.